The source of this T cell receptor (beta chain) is a study of shared clonotypes between healthy human individuals. Profiled with immunoSEQ multiplex PCR; TCRdb holds only in-frame clones, not every one. The sample carries about 1 million clones, approximately 70% recorded once. This clone was picked up many times. The CDR3 has 15 residues. Trimming removed 0 bases from V and 4 bases from J, with 12 bases in between. CDR1 is ENHRY and CDR2 is SYGVKD in the germline V gene. Material: memory CD4+ T cells sorted from blood. Indicated subset: CD45RA-negative fraction. This chain uses TRBV10-3 with TRBJ1-2; D gene unclear. The sequence was obtained from a man aged 18 to 35 in good health. The CDR3 region has the DNA TGTGCCATCAGTGAGTCGGACCGGACCTTCTATGGCTACACCTTC. It encodes CAISESDRTFYGYTF.